A selection of T cell receptor beta chains follows, all from one sample in a study of cytomegalovirus exposure and HLA in healthy donors. The assay was immunoSEQ multiplex PCR, and TCRdb's table has in-frame clones only and misses some. The listing records over 100,000 clones. The source material was PBMCs. These receptors were obtained from a man between 40 and 49 years old in good health and CMV-seropositive. Both conserved end residues are part of each CDR3. The D gene is left open where the match is weak.

>TRBD1|TRBJ2-3|TRBV5-1
CASSVTGGRTDTQYF
TGCGCCAGCAGCGTAACAGGGGGGAGAACAGATACGCAGTATTTT
>.|TRBJ2-1|TRBV6-4
CASSDTKRRAYNEQFF
TGTGCCAGCAGTGACACAAAACGGAGAGCCTACAATGAGCAGTTCTTC
>.|TRBJ2-1|TRBV2
CASNRGAGLSSYNEQFF
TGTGCCAGCAACCGGGGGGCTGGATTAAGCTCCTACAATGAGCAGTTCTTC
>TRBD1|TRBJ2-5|TRBV11-2
CASETGRETQYF
TGTGCCAGCGAGACAGGGAGAGAGACCCAGTACTTC
>.|TRBJ2-5|TRBV18
CASSPLVETQYF
TGTGCCAGCTCACCCCTAGTGGAGACCCAGTACTTC
>TRBD1|TRBJ1-2|TRBV18
CASSPQGTGGYGYTF
TGTGCCAGCTCACCACAGGGGACAGGGGGTTATGGCTACACCTTC
>TRBD2|TRBJ2-7|TRBV7-9
CASRPIRTSGRLLIEQYF
TGTGCCAGCAGACCCATTAGGACTAGCGGGAGGTTACTAATCGAGCAGTACTTC
>.|TRBJ2-1|TRBV7-9
CASSLGAGRNNEQFF
TGTGCCAGCAGCTTAGGAGCAGGTCGGAACAATGAGCAGTTCTTC
>TRBD2|TRBJ2-7|TRBV19
CASSMWTSDEQYF
TGTGCCAGTAGTATGTGGACTAGCGACGAGCAGTACTTC
>TRBD1|TRBJ2-2|TRBV10-1
CASSRGQGTGELFF
TGCGCCAGCAGTAGGGGACAGGGCACCGGGGAGCTGTTTTTT
>.|TRBJ2-1|TRBV11-3
CASSLDRAYNEQFF
TGTGCCAGCAGCTTAGACAGGGCCTACAATGAGCAGTTCTTC
>.|TRBJ2-7|TRBV10-1
CASSDDPDYEQYF
TGCGCCAGCAGTGACGACCCCGACTACGAACAGTACTTC
>TRBD2|TRBJ2-5|TRBV29-1
CSVTSGPETQYF
TGCAGCGTCACTAGCGGGCCTGAGACCCAGTACTTC
>TRBD2|TRBJ2-7|TRBV5-5
CASSASGGRGYEQYF
TGTGCCAGCAGCGCATCGGGGGGGCGCGGCTACGAGCAGTACTTC
>.|TRBJ1-4|TRBV7-8
CASSLGSFSRMSNGLFF
TGTGCCAGCAGCTTAGGGAGTTTCTCCCGAATGAGTAATGGACTGTTTTTT
>TRBD1|TRBJ1-6|TRBV7-8
CASSLVDRGGDSPLHF
TGTGCCAGCAGCTTAGTGGACAGGGGAGGTGATTCACCCCTCCACTTT
>.|TRBJ1-5|TRBV6-5
CASRSSGRGSQPQHF
TGTGCCAGCAGAAGCTCAGGCAGGGGAAGTCAGCCCCAGCATTTT
>.|TRBJ2-1|TRBV11-1
CASSPGGSGPNNEQFF
TGTGCCAGCAGCCCCGGGGGAAGCGGCCCCAACAATGAGCAGTTCTTC
>.|TRBJ1-1|TRBV5-6
CASSQGVSTTEAFF
TGTGCCAGCAGCCAAGGAGTTTCGACCACTGAAGCTTTCTTT
>TRBD1|TRBJ1-3|TRBV11-2
CASSTRQGSIGNTIYF
TGTGCCAGCAGCACTCGACAGGGAAGTATTGGAAACACCATATATTTT
>TRBD1|TRBJ2-1|TRBV6-6
CASSFDRVSYNEQFF
TGTGCCAGCAGTTTCGACAGGGTCTCCTACAATGAGCAGTTCTTC
>.|TRBJ1-1|TRBV5-1
CASKRQMNTEAFF
TGCGCCAGCAAACGACAGATGAACACTGAAGCTTTCTTT
>.|TRBJ1-1|TRBV5-1
CASSSGIRTEAFF
TGCGCCAGCAGCTCAGGGATTCGGACTGAAGCTTTCTTT
>TRBD1|TRBJ2-4|TRBV29-1
CSVETGGKNIQYF
TGCAGCGTTGAGACAGGGGGCAAAAACATTCAGTACTTC
>TRBD1|TRBJ2-7|TRBV7-2
CASSFRDRATEQYF
TGTGCCAGCAGCTTCCGGGACAGGGCTACCGAGCAGTACTTC
>TRBD2|TRBJ2-3|TRBV2
CASSGGTSGRGVDTQYF
TGTGCCAGCAGCGGAGGGACTAGCGGGAGGGGGGTAGATACGCAGTATTTT
>TRBD1|TRBJ1-5|TRBV28
CASSFLLGQPEPQHF
TGTGCCAGCAGTTTTTTATTGGGACAGCCGGAGCCCCAGCATTTT
>.|TRBJ2-3|TRBV5-1
CASSLSPRLLGSGGDTQYF
TGCGCCAGCAGCTTGTCCCCTCGACTATTGGGGTCAGGTGGAGATACGCAGTATTTT
>TRBD2|TRBJ2-1|TRBV6-1
CASSDGLAGGPYNEQFF
TGTGCCAGCAGTGACGGACTAGCGGGAGGGCCTTACAATGAGCAGTTCTTC
>TRBD1|TRBJ1-1|TRBV7-9
CASSEGTGFEAFF
TGTGCCAGCAGTGAGGGGACAGGCTTTGAAGCTTTCTTT
>TRBD2|TRBJ2-2|TRBV5-6
CASSWGGRANTGELFF
TGTGCCAGCAGCTGGGGGGGTAGAGCGAACACCGGGGAGCTGTTTTTT
>.|TRBJ2-3|TRBV5-1
CASSFGTLSTDTQYF
TGCGCCAGCAGCTTCGGGACACTGAGCACAGATACGCAGTATTTT
>TRBD1|TRBJ1-1|TRBV9
CASSVTGGQGYTEAFF
TGTGCCAGCAGCGTAACCGGGGGACAGGGGTACACTGAAGCTTTCTTT
>TRBD2|TRBJ2-3|TRBV19
CASSMVRASGSTDTQYF
TGTGCCAGTAGTATGGTCCGGGCTAGCGGGAGCACAGATACGCAGTATTTT
>.|TRBJ2-7|TRBV27
CASSLSKYYEQYF
TGTGCCAGCAGTTTATCGAAATACTACGAGCAGTACTTC
>TRBD2|TRBJ2-7|TRBV29-1
CSVIAGVSYEQYF
TGCAGCGTTATAGCGGGAGTTAGCTACGAGCAGTACTTC
>.|TRBJ2-5|TRBV28
CASIRTTAEETQYF
TGTGCCAGCATAAGGACAACCGCTGAAGAGACCCAGTACTTC
>TRBD2|TRBJ2-1|TRBV9
CASSPGLAGNNEQFF
TGTGCCAGCAGCCCCGGACTAGCGGGAAACAATGAGCAGTTCTTC
>TRBD2|TRBJ2-7|TRBV7-8
CASSLPLGTSGSYEQYF
TGTGCCAGCAGCTTACCCCTGGGGACTAGCGGGAGTTACGAGCAGTACTTC
>.|TRBJ2-1|TRBV5-4
CASRMVGVDEQFF
TGTGCCAGCAGAATGGTAGGGGTAGATGAGCAGTTCTTC
>TRBD1|TRBJ1-1|TRBV11-2
CASSSRTGIPEAFF
TGTGCCAGCAGCTCCCGGACAGGGATCCCTGAAGCTTTCTTT
>.|TRBJ1-4|TRBV13
CASSLGLGAANEKLFF
TGTGCCAGCAGCTTAGGCCTGGGGGCGGCTAATGAAAAACTGTTTTTT
>.|TRBJ2-7|TRBV19
CASKNEGYEQYF
TGTGCCAGTAAGAACGAGGGTTACGAGCAGTACTTC
>.|TRBJ1-1|TRBV19
CASIEETEAFF
TGTGCCAGTATTGAGGAGACTGAAGCTTTCTTT
>.|TRBJ2-7|TRBV28
CASSLYRALVEQYF
TGTGCCAGCAGTTTATACAGGGCCTTGGTCGAGCAGTACTTC
>TRBD2|TRBJ2-3|TRBV7-8
CASSQTSGFSTDTQYF
TGTGCCAGCAGCCAAACTAGCGGGTTTAGCACAGATACGCAGTATTTT
>.|TRBJ1-5|TRBV7-2
CASSLGLAGYSNQPQHF
TGTGCCAGCAGCTTGGGATTGGCGGGGTATAGCAATCAGCCCCAGCATTTT
>.|TRBJ1-5|TRBV7-8
CASSVTGTHQPQHF
TGTGCCAGCAGCGTGACCGGGACACATCAGCCCCAGCATTTT
>.|TRBJ2-5|TRBV5-1
CASREGLKETQYF
TGCGCCAGCAGGGAGGGGCTTAAAGAGACCCAGTACTTC
>.|TRBJ1-1|TRBV29-1
CIAGGGTEAFF
TGCATAGCCGGGGGGGGAACTGAAGCTTTCTTT
>.|TRBJ1-1|TRBV5-5
CASSLVAGDTEAFF
TGTGCCAGCAGCTTGGTGGCAGGGGACACTGAAGCTTTCTTT
>TRBD2|TRBJ2-3|TRBV28
CASSRTSGTGDTQYF
TGTGCCAGCAGTCGGACTAGCGGGACCGGAGATACGCAGTATTTT
>TRBD1|TRBJ2-2|TRBV4-2
CASSREVLRDRVGTGELFF
TGTGCCAGCAGCCGGGAGGTTCTCCGGGACAGGGTGGGAACCGGGGAGCTGTTTTTT
>TRBD1|TRBJ1-4|TRBV27
CASSSSGTGWSATNEKLFF
TGTGCCAGCAGTTCCTCCGGGACAGGATGGTCGGCAACTAATGAAAAACTGTTTTTT
>.|TRBJ1-3|TRBV11-2
CASSLVRAGNTIYF
TGTGCCAGCAGCTTAGTTCGGGCTGGAAACACCATATATTTT
>.|TRBJ2-2|TRBV7-3
CASSPEGLNGGELFF
TGTGCCAGCAGCCCTGAGGGCCTAAACGGCGGGGAGCTGTTTTTT
>.|TRBJ1-2|TRBV5-1
CASSLGSGKVWRGYTF
TGCGCCAGCAGCTTGGGCTCAGGGAAGGTTTGGCGCGGCTACACCTTC
>.|TRBJ2-3|TRBV5-4
CASSLDTGPGDTQYF
TGTGCCAGCAGCTTGGACACAGGGCCAGGAGATACGCAGTATTTT
>.|TRBJ2-7|TRBV7-8
CASSLEDSSEQYF
TGTGCCAGCAGCTTAGAGGACTCCAGCGAGCAGTACTTC